This T cell receptor beta chain appears in the sequencing data of a study of the immune and genomic landscape of osteosarcoma. Looking at the study overall: Most patients were poor-risk; about 70% had died.

Details on this clone: Its antigen remains unknown.

TCRdb's copy holds only in-frame clones and misses some; the assay was immunoSEQ multiplex PCR. The table has about 10,000 clones, 60% to 85% seen once; the top ten hold about 17%. The post-treatment osteosarcoma tumors were primary, local recurrence or metastasis specimens from poor-prognosis patients. General observations from the study: Clonality was higher in immune-hot C3 than cold C1, yet still low. A handful of cases had one hyperexpanded dominant clone and under 100 clonotypes.

The CDR3 totals 13 residues. Germline lookup yields CDR1 SGHRS and CDR2 YFSETQ. V lost 0 bases and J 15 bases, leaving 16 bases between the germline ends. The source of this sequence is a human donor with osteosarcoma. This sequence joins TRBV5-1 and TRBJ2-1; D possibly corresponds to TRBD1 (6 bases). What was sequenced was osteosarcoma tumor tissue from the lung. CDR3: CASSLDLTSGAFF. DNA for the CDR3: TGCGCCAGCAGCTTGGATCTTACCTCAGGGGCGTTCTTC.